One sample yielded the 28 T cell receptor beta chains listed below, sequenced in a study of control samples from healthy donors and cancer patients. TCRdb keeps only in-frame clones here, not all; method: immunoSEQ multiplex PCR. The table includes roughly 170,000 clones, approximately 94% detected once. The sample consisted of blood. Receptors originate from a young woman in good health.

This sequence joins TRBV28 and TRBJ2-1; a weak D match, TRBD2 (5 bases). The germline gives CDR1 MDHEN, CDR2 SYDVKM. V was shortened by 2 bases and J by 10 bases, with 9 bases between the two germline ends. The CDR3 has 12 amino acids. In DNA form, the CDR3 reads TGTGCCAGCAGTTTAAGGCGGGCCGAGCAGTTCTTC. Amino acids: CASSLRRAEQFF. The full variable domain, rest sourced from reference TRBV28 and TRBJ2-1, is DVKVTQSSRYLVKRTGEKVFLECVQDMDHENMFWYRQDPGLGLRLIYFSYDVKMKEKGDIPEGYSVSREKKERFSLILESASTNQTSMYLCASSLRRAEQFFGPGTRLTVL.

The chain is built from TRBV28 and TRBJ2-5; D is unresolved. Trimming took off 6 bases at V and 5 bases at J, with 10 bases between the two ends. CDR3 length: 12 residues. CDR1 is MDHEN and CDR2 is SYDVKM in the germline V gene. As DNA, the CDR3 is TGTGCCAGCAGCCGTAGCTGGGAGACCCAGTACTTC. Its translation is CASSRSWETQYF. Full variable domain (outside the CDR3, taken from reference TRBV28 and TRBJ2-5): DVKVTQSSRYLVKRTGEKVFLECVQDMDHENMFWYRQDPGLGLRLIYFSYDVKMKEKGDIPEGYSVSREKKERFSLILESASTNQTSMYLCASSRSWETQYFGPGTRLLVL.

The chain combines TRBV7-9 with TRBJ2-2; D call uncertain. Germline V gene sequence: CDR1 SEHNR, CDR2 FQNEAQ (reference sequence). V lost 3 bases and J lost 1, with 6 bases in between. This CDR3 contains 14 residues. CDR3 sequence: CASSFLQNTGELFF. Here the CDR3 DNA reads TGTGCCAGCAGCTTCCTACAGAACACCGGGGAGCTGTTTTTT.

The chain uses TRBV6-5 and TRBJ1-5; D may be TRBD1 (6 bases). The V end lost 0 bases, the J end lost 11 bases, and 17 bases lay between the germline ends. The CDR3 runs 15 residues. The germline V gene has CDR1 MNHEY and CDR2 SVGAGI. CDR3 residues: CASSYSRGSAGAQHF. Written as DNA, the CDR3 is TGTGCCAGCAGTTACTCGAGGGGGAGCGCAGGTGCCCAGCATTTT.

CDR3 sequence (DNA): TGTGCCAGCAGCTTATTTGGGAATAGCAATCAGCCCCAGCATTTT. Amino acids: CASSLFGNSNQPQHF. J is TRBJ1-5 and V is TRBV11-2; D remains unclear. V lost 2 bases and J lost 0, with 8 bases in between. Germline V gene sequence: CDR1 SGHAT, CDR2 FQNNGV. The CDR3 totals 15 residues.

Here the CDR3 DNA reads TGTGCCAGCAGCTTTACGGGACAGGGGACGGAGACCCAGTACTTC. It codes for CASSFTGQGTETQYF. The chain employs TRBV11-3 and TRBJ2-5; 10 nucleotides agree with TRBD1. Looked up from germline, CDR1 is SGHNT and CDR2 is YENEEA. V trimming: 3 bases; J trimming: 5 bases; junction bases outside the gene matches: 6. This CDR3 spans 15 amino acids.

The chain links TRBV18 to TRBJ1-2; D is uncertain. Germline values: CDR1 KGHSH, CDR2 LQKENI. The V gene lost 3 bases and the J gene lost 4 bases, with 6 bases spanning the gap. This CDR3 is built from 12 residues. CDR3 residues: CASSPAAYGYTF. CDR3 sequence (DNA): TGTGCCAGCTCACCCGCGGCCTATGGCTACACCTTC.

This chain uses TRBV10-2 with TRBJ2-1; 8 nucleotides align to TRBD2. CDR3 length: 15 amino acids. The V segment lost 0 bases and the J segment 3 bases; nucleotides outside the gene matches: 1. The germline V gene has CDR1 WSHSY and CDR2 SAAADI. The CDR3 DNA reads as TGCGCCAGCAGTGAGTCCCGGGAGGGCTACAATGAGCAGTTCTTC. Its translation: CASSESREGYNEQFF.

The J gene is TRBJ1-6, the V gene TRBV6-4; D unclear. CDR1 and CDR2 (germline): MRHNA, SNTAGT. CDR3 size: 16 residues. Deletions cut 3 bases from V and 7 bases from J, with 16 bases between. This CDR3 is CASSEYAGSGNSPLHF. CDR3 nucleotides: TGTGCCAGCAGTGAATATGCAGGATCGGGCAATTCACCCCTCCACTTT.

With regard to this clone: Compared with germline, one end of the junction differs, possibly owing to a read error. The gene calls are TRBV7-3 and TRBJ2-1, with D uncertain. The CDR3 runs to 15 residues. The germline V gene has CDR1 SGHTA and CDR2 FQGTGA. The CDR3 DNA follows: TGTGCCAGCAGCTCCCTCTTGACCTCCTTCAATGAGCAGTTCTTC. Protein product: CASSSLLTSFNEQFF.

The V gene is TRBV15, the J gene TRBJ2-1, with TRBD1 identical over 12 bases. Germline V lookup: CDR1 LNHNV, CDR2 YYDKDF (reference sequence). There are 16 residues in the CDR3. With V trimmed by 0 bases and J by 8 bases, 5 bases remained unmatched. The DNA for the CDR3 is TGTGCCACCAGCAGAGATTTGGGACAGGGGGCCCATGAGCAGTTCTTC. Residues: CATSRDLGQGAHEQFF.

This chain uses TRBV3-1 (or the pseudogene TRBV3-2) with TRBJ1-1, with D uncertain. V was clipped by 0 bases and J by 3 bases, with 2 bases between them. CDR1 is LGHDT, CDR2 YNNKEL, per germline (reference sequence). The CDR3 is 12 amino acids. The CDR3 region has the DNA TGTGCCAGCAGCCAAGATTACACTGAAGCTTTCTTT. It codes for CASSQDYTEAFF.

V gene TRBV4-1 combines with J gene TRBJ2-1; D might be TRBD2 (5 bases). This CDR3 has 15 amino acids. The V end was cut by 1 base, the J end by 7 bases, with 14 bases between. Germline CDR1 is MGHRA and CDR2 is YSYEKL. The CDR3 reads CASSQGPPKRNEQFF. The CDR3 nucleotides are TGCGCCAGCAGCCAAGGTCCCCCGAAGCGGAATGAGCAGTTCTTC.

The J gene is TRBJ1-5, the V gene TRBV2; possibly TRBD1 for D (5 bases). Trimming cost V 0 bases and J 6 bases, with 12 bases left between them. The CDR3 is made up of 15 amino acids. Germline V CDR1 and CDR2: SNHLY, FYNNEI. The CDR3 spells CASSEAGSGGQPQHF. CDR3 nucleotide sequence: TGTGCCAGCAGTGAAGCGGGATCGGGGGGTCAGCCCCAGCATTTT.

The CDR3 reads CASSLNLPRGYTF. DNA of the CDR3: TGTGCCAGCAGCTTAAACCTGCCCCGTGGCTACACCTTC. The V call is TRBV7-2, the J call TRBJ1-2; D remains unclear. V lost 2 bases and J 7 bases, leaving 11 bases between the germline ends. Germline CDR1 and CDR2: SGHTA and FQGNSA. There are 13 residues in the CDR3. Based on the CDR3 plus reference TRBV7-2 and TRBJ1-2, the full variable domain is GAGVSQSPSNKVTEKGKDVELRCDPISGHTALYWYRQSLGQGLEFLIYFQGNSAPDKSGLPSDRFSAERTGGSVSTLTIQRTQQEDSAVYLCASSLNLPRGYTFGSGTRLTVV.

The V gene is TRBV4-1, the J gene TRBJ2-5; TRBD2 agrees at 12 bases. V trimming: 2 bases; J trimming: 5 bases; junction bases outside the gene matches: 9. This CDR3 region has 17 residues. Germline CDR1 and CDR2: MGHRA and YSYEKL. CDR3: CASSQSPLAGGDETQYF. CDR3 DNA: TGCGCCAGCAGCCAATCCCCACTAGCGGGGGGTGATGAGACCCAGTACTTC.

The chain couples TRBV9 to TRBJ2-3; 7 positions match TRBD1. Germline V gives CDR1 SGDLS, CDR2 YYNGEE. CDR3 size: 17 residues. After removal of 4 bases from V and 0 bases from J, the junction contained 11 bases not matched to a gene. The CDR3 coding sequence is TGTGCCAGCAGCTCCCGTCTCGGGACAGCTAGCACAGATACGCAGTATTTT. This codes for CASSSRLGTASTDTQYF.

This chain connects TRBV4-1 to TRBJ2-2; D unresolved. The germline V gene has CDR1 MGHRA and CDR2 YSYEKL. This CDR3 contains 15 residues. V shed 2 bases and J shed 4 bases, with 11 bases lying between them. The CDR3 DNA reads as TGCGCCAGCAGCCAATGGGGAACTTTCACCGGGGAGCTGTTTTTT. Encoded protein: CASSQWGTFTGELFF.

The J gene is TRBJ1-3, the V gene TRBV7-2, with D perhaps matching TRBD1 (5 bases). Germline loops: CDR1 SGHTA, CDR2 FQGNSA. The CDR3 extends over 17 amino acids. V lost 2 bases to trimming and J lost 0 bases, with 14 bases between them. CDR3 bases: TGTGCCAGCAGCTTAATGGGGCAGGCTCGCTCTGGAAACACCATATATTTT. Translation: CASSLMGQARSGNTIYF.

This sequence joins TRBV7-2 and TRBJ2-5; D gene unclear. Trimming left V 4 bases short and J 2 bases short, with 2 bases between. The V gene's germline CDR1 is SGHTA and CDR2 FQGNSA. The CDR3 runs 11 residues. The CDR3 sequence: CASSSQETQYF. CDR3 nucleotides: TGTGCCAGCAGCTCACAAGAGACCCAGTACTTC.

This sequence joins TRBV10-1 and TRBJ2-2; D call uncertain. The CDR3 length is 13 residues. V gave up 0 bases and J gave up 4 bases, with 3 bases separating them. Looked up from germline, CDR1 is WNHNN and CDR2 is SYGVQD (reference sequence). CDR3 sequence (DNA): TGCGCCAGCAGTGAGTCATCCACCGGGGAGCTGTTTTTT. Its protein is CASSESSTGELFF.

This sequence joins TRBV19 and TRBJ1-5; possibly TRBD1 for D (5 bases). The CDR3 loop spans 14 amino acids. Germline V gives CDR1 LNHDA, CDR2 SQIVND (reference sequence). The V and J ends lost 1 base and 11 bases respectively, with 15 bases between them. CDR3 protein: CASSIGAGGGAQHF. In DNA, the CDR3 is TGTGCCAGTAGTATAGGGGCGGGGGGAGGAGCCCAGCATTTT.

The V gene is TRBV4-2, the J gene TRBJ1-2, with D possibly TRBD1 on 5 matching bases. The CDR3 totals 13 residues. The germline V and J ends were trimmed by 1 base and 6 bases, with 9 bases remaining between them. CDR1 is LGHNA, CDR2 YNFKEQ, per germline. CDR3 protein: CASSQGQGDGYTF. DNA for the CDR3: TGTGCCAGCAGCCAAGGCCAGGGTGATGGCTACACCTTC.

V usage is TRBV19 and J usage is TRBJ2-2, with a possible D match to TRBD1 (5 bases). CDR3 length equals 13 residues. V gave up 3 bases and J gave up 6 bases, with 8 bases separating them. Germline-derived CDR1 and CDR2 are LNHDA and SQIVND (reference sequence). The CDR3 bases are TGTGCCAGTAGTATTCAGGGATCCGGGGAGCTGTTTTTT. Protein product: CASSIQGSGELFF.

V usage is TRBV19 and J usage is TRBJ1-4; D is perhaps TRBD1 (6 bases). The CDR3 sequence is 16 residues long. Germline lookup yields CDR1 LNHDA and CDR2 SQIVND (reference sequence). V was pared by 6 bases and J by 4 bases, with 18 bases between. CDR3 nucleotide sequence: TGTGCCAGTAGCTCCATTGGGGGCAGCCTTAATGAAAAACTGTTTTTT. It yields the protein CASSSIGGSLNEKLFF.

The V gene is TRBV5-1, the J gene TRBJ2-3; D possibly corresponds to TRBD2 (6 bases). This CDR3 comprises 17 residues. Deletions cut 0 bases from V and 5 bases from J, with 19 bases between. Germline lookup yields CDR1 SGHRS and CDR2 YFSETQ. CDR3 nucleotides: TGCGCCAGCAGCTTGGCCGGGCGGGGCGCTGCGGGAGATACGCAGTATTTT. This sequence encodes CASSLAGRGAAGDTQYF.

This clone was recorded only once. This chain joins TRBV7-2 and TRBJ1-5; D not resolved. Germline V lookup: CDR1 SGHTA, CDR2 FQGNSA. V was cut by 6 bases and J by 7 bases, with 19 bases left in between. CDR3 length: 15 residues. The CDR3 sequence is CASSRILSGLQPQHF. DNA of the CDR3: TGTGCCAGCAGTCGAATACTATCAGGCTTACAGCCCCAGCATTTT.

This sequence joins TRBV3-1 (or the pseudogene TRBV3-2) and TRBJ1-5; D possibly corresponds to TRBD1 (5 bases). Germline V gene lookup returns CDR1 LGHDT and CDR2 YNNKEL (reference sequence). The V end was cut by 3 bases, the J end by 5 bases, with 11 bases between. This CDR3 comprises 14 residues. CDR3 region: CASSQAGPHQPQHF. The CDR3 coding sequence is TGTGCCAGCAGCCAGGCGGGACCCCATCAGCCCCAGCATTTT.